The 18 T cell receptor beta chains below come from one sample, sequenced in a study of T cells after yellow fever vaccination. One entry per CDR3 protein results from TCRdb running MiXCR on the 5' RACE reads. The sample lists hundreds of thousands of distinct CDR3 sequences; about 19% were seen once. Sequences were derived from PBMCs, sampled before the yellow fever booster vaccination. The receptors stem from a man aged 18 to 30 who received the YFV17D yellow fever vaccine.

The gene calls are TRBV27 and TRBJ2-1; tentatively, D is TRBD2 (6 bases). The CDR3 spans 17 residues. V was shortened by 3 bases and J by 7 bases, with 22 bases between the two germline ends. Germline V gene lookup returns CDR1 MNHEY and CDR2 SMNVEV (reference sequence). This CDR3 reads CASSFLATTGVGNEQFF. The CDR3 coding sequence is TGTGCCAGCAGTTTCCTCGCTACTACGGGGGTAGGAAATGAGCAGTTCTTC.

V is TRBV7-6 and J is TRBJ2-1, with TRBD1 as a possible D gene (6 bases). The CDR3 loop spans 14 amino acids. V was clipped by 4 bases and J by 3 bases, with 10 bases between them. CDR1 is SGHVS and CDR2 is FNYEAQ in the germline V gene. The DNA for the CDR3 is TGTGCCAGCAGCTCGGGACACCGCTACAATGAGCAGTTCTTC. Protein product: CASSSGHRYNEQFF.

In this sample, this clonotype turned up a few times. The J gene is TRBJ2-7, the V gene TRBV20-1, with 7 positions matching TRBD2. Germline V gene lookup returns CDR1 DFQATT and CDR2 SNEGSKA (reference sequence). Trimming removed 5 bases from V and 3 bases from J; junction bases left unmatched: 13. CDR3 length equals 15 residues. CDR3 sequence reads: CSASTGGERFYEQYF. CDR3 coding DNA: TGCAGTGCTTCCACTGGGGGGGAACGCTTCTACGAGCAGTACTTC.

This chain links TRBV11-2 with TRBJ2-7, with no clear D. Germline V gene data show CDR1 as SGHAT and CDR2 as FQNNGV. The CDR3 is made up of 13 amino acids. V lost 3 bases and J lost 3, with 9 bases in between. CDR3 sequence (DNA): TGTGCCAGCAGCTTCCAGACACTCTACGAGCAGTACTTC. Protein sequence: CASSFQTLYEQYF.

The chain recombines TRBV5-1 with TRBJ2-1; D not certain. The CDR3 runs 17 residues. The germline CDR1 and CDR2 sequences are SGHRS and YFSETQ. Trimming stripped 4 bases from V and 0 bases from J, with 17 bases between. The CDR3 sequence is CASSRDRRINSYNEQFF. CDR3 in DNA: TGCGCCAGCAGCCGAGACCGGCGTATCAACTCCTACAATGAGCAGTTCTTC. Full variable domain (missing parts from reference TRBV5-1 and TRBJ2-1): KAGVTQTPRYLIKTRGQQVTLSCSPISGHRSVSWYQQTPGQGLQFLFEYFSETQRNKGNFPGRFSGRQFSNSRSEMNVSTLELGDSALYLCASSRDRRINSYNEQFFGPGTRLTVL.

This clonotype occurred once. CDR3: CASSQSVAVRTGELFF. As DNA, the CDR3 is TGCGCCAGCAGCCAAAGTGTGGCAGTTCGCACCGGGGAGCTGTTTTTT. The V gene is TRBV4-3, the J gene TRBJ2-2; D gene unclear. Trimming shortened V by 2 bases and J by 4 bases, and 14 bases separated the two germline ends. Germline V gene data show CDR1 as LGHNA and CDR2 as YSLEER. CDR3 size: 16 residues.

The chain couples TRBV5-1 to TRBJ1-5, with no clear D. Trimming pared 3 bases from V and 9 bases from J, leaving 25 bases between. From germline, CDR1 is SGHRS and CDR2 YFSETQ. This CDR3 is built from 17 residues. The CDR3 region has the DNA TGCGCCAGCAGCTACGTTCTGTCCGTCCCTCCTAGACGGCCCCAGCATTTT. This gives the protein CASSYVLSVPPRRPQHF.

This clonotype was observed a few times. The chain combines TRBV7-3 with TRBJ2-1; 8 bases match TRBD1. The V and J ends lost 5 bases and 3 bases, in that order; junction bases with no gene match: 9. The germline V gene encodes CDR1 SGHTA and CDR2 FQGTGA. This CDR3 is 16 amino acids long. The CDR3 reads CASSQTGQGNYNEQFF. DNA for the CDR3: TGTGCCAGCAGCCAGACCGGACAGGGCAACTACAATGAGCAGTTCTTC.

This clonotype was seen more than once but under ten times. V and J are TRBV10-3 and TRBJ2-2; possible D gene TRBD2, 6 bases. This CDR3 region has 17 residues. From germline, CDR1 is ENHRY and CDR2 SYGVKD. Trimming pared 8 bases from V and 8 bases from J, leaving 27 bases between. In DNA, the CDR3 is TGTGCCATCCTCTCCTCCCCCGGGACCGGGGGTAGTGGGGAGCTGTTTTTT. It encodes CAILSSPGTGGSGELFF.

This clonotype came up a few times. The J gene is TRBJ2-4, the V gene TRBV7-2, with unresolved D. Germline V gene lookup returns CDR1 SGHTA and CDR2 FQGNSA. V dropped 5 bases and J dropped 0 bases, with 8 bases sitting between them. This CDR3 region has 14 residues. The CDR3 coding sequence is TGTGCCAGCAGCGCCGGATTAGCCAAAAACATTCAGTACTTC. Amino acids: CASSAGLAKNIQYF.

This clonotype was found a few times. This chain connects TRBV10-3 to TRBJ1-2, with 7 bases fitting TRBD1. The CDR3 covers 13 residues. V lost 3 bases to trimming and J lost 8 bases; unmatched junction nucleotides: 6. Germline V gene data show CDR1 as ENHRY and CDR2 as SYGVKD. The CDR3 loop is CAISEEGAGGYTF. The CDR3 DNA reads as TGTGCCATCAGTGAAGAGGGGGCGGGCGGCTACACCTTC.

The chain uses TRBV28 and TRBJ1-2; 10 positions match TRBD1. The CDR3 runs 13 residues. J was trimmed by 6 bases and V by 6 bases; bases with no gene match: 4. From germline, CDR1 is MDHEN and CDR2 SYDVKM. CDR3 sequence: CASRQTGGHGYTF. The CDR3 nucleotides are TGTGCCAGCAGGCAGACAGGGGGCCATGGCTACACCTTC.

This clonotype was picked up a small number of times. The chain combines TRBV20-1 with TRBJ2-3; 8 nucleotides match TRBD2. V lost 5 bases and J lost 2; bases outside the gene matches: 6. Germline CDR1 DFQATT, CDR2 SNEGSKA (reference sequence). The CDR3 extends over 14 amino acids. This CDR3 is CSASGGPSTDTQYF. CDR3 DNA: TGCAGTGCTTCGGGGGGGCCCTCCACAGATACGCAGTATTTT.

The chain combines TRBV20-1 with TRBJ1-1; possibly TRBD1 for D (5 bases). CDR1 and CDR2 from the germline V gene are DFQATT and SNEGSKA (reference sequence). This CDR3 is built from 12 residues. V lost 8 bases and J 1 base, leaving 11 bases between the germline ends. CDR3 residues: CSSGGGNTEAFF. The DNA for the CDR3 is TGCAGTTCCGGCGGGGGGAACACTGAAGCTTTCTTT.

This clonotype was counted between two and nine times. The chain joins TRBV7-9 to TRBJ2-2; D is possibly TRBD1 (6 bases). CDR3 size: 14 residues. The ends were cut back, 5 bases at V and 6 bases at J, with 13 bases in the middle. Germline assignment: CDR1 SEHNR and CDR2 FQNEAQ (reference sequence). The DNA for the CDR3 is TGTGCCAGCAGCCTAGGACAGTTTTCCGGGGAGCTGTTTTTT. It translates to CASSLGQFSGELFF. Full variable domain (rest looked up from reference TRBV7-9 and TRBJ2-2): DTGVSQNPRHKITKRGQNVTFRCDPISEHNRLYWYRQTLGQGPEFLTYFQNEAQLEKSRLLSDRFSAERPKGSFSTLEIQRTEQGDSAMYLCASSLGQFSGELFFGEGSRLTVL.

The chain couples TRBV14 to TRBJ2-5, with D unclear. This CDR3 region has 11 residues. V dropped 5 bases and J dropped 5 bases, with 6 bases sitting between them. The germline V gene has CDR1 SGHDN and CDR2 FVKESK. The CDR3 loop is CASSNWETQYF. CDR3 in DNA: TGTGCCAGCAGCAACTGGGAGACCCAGTACTTC.

The V gene is TRBV24-1, the J gene TRBJ2-1, with 10 bases identical to TRBD1. With V trimmed by 5 bases and J by 6 bases, 12 bases remained unmatched. The CDR3 is 17 amino acids. CDR1 is KGHDR and CDR2 is SFDVKD in the germline V gene. The CDR3, as DNA: TGTGCCACCAGTGGCCCGGCAGGGACAGGGGCGGTCAATGAGCAGTTCTTC. This codes for CATSGPAGTGAVNEQFF.

The rearrangement uses TRBV7-9 and TRBJ2-2; the D gene is possibly TRBD1 (6 bases). In germline, CDR1 is SEHNR, CDR2 FQNEAQ (reference sequence). The V gene lost 5 bases and the J gene lost 5 bases, with 12 bases spanning the gap. The CDR3 extends over 14 amino acids. The CDR3 DNA follows: TGTGCCAGCAGCCCCACAGGGTCTACCGGGGAGCTGTTTTTT. Its protein product is CASSPTGSTGELFF.